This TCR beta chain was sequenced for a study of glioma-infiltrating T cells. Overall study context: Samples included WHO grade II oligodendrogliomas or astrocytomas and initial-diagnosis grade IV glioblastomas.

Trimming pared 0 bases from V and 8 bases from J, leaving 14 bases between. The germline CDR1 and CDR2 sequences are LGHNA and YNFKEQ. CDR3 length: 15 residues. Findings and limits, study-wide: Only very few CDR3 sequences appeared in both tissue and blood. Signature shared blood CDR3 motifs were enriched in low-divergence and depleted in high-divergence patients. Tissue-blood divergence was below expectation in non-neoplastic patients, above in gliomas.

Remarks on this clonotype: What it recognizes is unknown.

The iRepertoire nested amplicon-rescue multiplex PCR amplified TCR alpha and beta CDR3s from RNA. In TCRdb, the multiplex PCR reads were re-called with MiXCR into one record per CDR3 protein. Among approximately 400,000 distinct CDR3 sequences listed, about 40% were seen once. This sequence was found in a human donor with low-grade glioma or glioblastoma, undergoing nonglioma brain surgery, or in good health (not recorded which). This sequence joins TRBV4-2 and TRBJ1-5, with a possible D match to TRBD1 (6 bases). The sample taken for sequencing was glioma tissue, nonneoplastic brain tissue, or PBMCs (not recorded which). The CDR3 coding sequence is TGTGCCAGCAGCCAAGATAAGGGACATGGAAAGCCCCAGCATTTT. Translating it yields CASSQDKGHGKPQHF.